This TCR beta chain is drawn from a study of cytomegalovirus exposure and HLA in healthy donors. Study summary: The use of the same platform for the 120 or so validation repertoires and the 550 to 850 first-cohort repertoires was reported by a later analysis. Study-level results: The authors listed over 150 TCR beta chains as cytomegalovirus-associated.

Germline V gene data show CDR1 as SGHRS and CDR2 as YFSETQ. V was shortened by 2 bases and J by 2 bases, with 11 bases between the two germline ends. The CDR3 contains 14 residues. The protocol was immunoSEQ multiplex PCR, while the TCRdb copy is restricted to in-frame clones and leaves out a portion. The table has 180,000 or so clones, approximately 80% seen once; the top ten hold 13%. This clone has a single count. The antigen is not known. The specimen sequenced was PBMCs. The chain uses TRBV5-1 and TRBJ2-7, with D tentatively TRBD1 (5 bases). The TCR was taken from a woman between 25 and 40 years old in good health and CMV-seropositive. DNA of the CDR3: TGCGCCAGCAGCTTAATAGGGGCGGCCTACGAGCAGTACTTC. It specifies CASSLIGAAYEQYF.